This T cell receptor (beta chain) emerged from a study of blood T cell repertoires in COVID-19. Study-level background: Samples taken during acute and convalescent COVID-19 were collected in the United States, Italy and Spain. Sources were T cells, B-cell-depleted T cells, or PBMCs; the material itself was cDNA or gDNA.

In germline, CDR1 is SGHTA, CDR2 FQGNSA. The CDR3 has 11 amino acids. The V gene lost 4 bases and the J gene lost 8 bases, with 6 bases spanning the gap. In the source study's methods: Counts of nucleated cells, estimated from reference gene primer amplification, were obtained. The protocol was immunoSEQ multiplex PCR, while the TCRdb copy is restricted to in-frame clones and leaves out a portion. V, J and clone size were drawn from that table, and D and trimming were deduced from the DNA. The sample has 90,000 to 110,000 clones, about 76% seen once. The sequence was obtained from an elderly man with acute or convalescent COVID-19. Sequences were obtained from peripheral blood. The V and J genes are TRBV7-2 and TRBJ2-1; no reliable D call. The CDR3 loop reads CASSYYYEQFF. CDR3 in DNA: TGTGCCAGCAGCTATTATTATGAGCAGTTCTTC. Filled out from reference TRBV7-2 and TRBJ2-1, the complete variable domain reads GAGVSQSPSNKVTEKGKDVELRCDPISGHTALYWYRQSLGQGLEFLIYFQGNSAPDKSGLPSDRFSAERTGGSVSTLTIQRTQQEDSAVYLCASSYYYEQFFGPGTRLTVL.